The sample holds one count of the clone carrying this T cell receptor beta chain. Its target is unknown. These data belong to a study of cytomegalovirus exposure and HLA in healthy donors. Regarding the study as a whole: A missense variant in DCLRE1C was later tied to TCR beta V- and J-gene trimming. Usually a TCR sequence was rare, but some public TCRs were found in many donors.

The CDR3 runs 14 residues. Per the germline V gene, CDR1 is SGHVS and CDR2 is FQNEAQ. Trimming took 0 bases from V and 7 from J, leaving 10 bases between them. The PCR was carried out with 60 Vbeta primers and 13 Jbeta primers. Clones were sequenced by immunoSEQ multiplex PCR, and TCRdb holds only the in-frame ones, with some missing. The table records fewer than 130,000 clones, about 68% of them present only once. This clonotype originated in a young man in good health and CMV-seropositive. This sequence joins TRBV7-8 and TRBJ1-5; D is unclear. The material sequenced was PBMCs. CDR3 sequence: CASSLAGVGQPQHF. CDR3 bases: TGTGCCAGCAGCTTAGCGGGAGTGGGACAGCCCCAGCATTTT.